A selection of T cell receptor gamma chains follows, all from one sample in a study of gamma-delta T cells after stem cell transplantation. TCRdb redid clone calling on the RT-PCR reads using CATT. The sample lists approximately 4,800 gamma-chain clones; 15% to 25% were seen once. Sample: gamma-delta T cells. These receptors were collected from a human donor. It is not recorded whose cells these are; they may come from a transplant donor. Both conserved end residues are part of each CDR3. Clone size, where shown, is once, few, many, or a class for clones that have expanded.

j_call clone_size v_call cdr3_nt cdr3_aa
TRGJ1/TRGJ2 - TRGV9 TGTGCCTTGTGGGAGGCGCGTCCCTTTTTTCGATATAAGAAACTCTTT CALWEARPFFRYKKLF
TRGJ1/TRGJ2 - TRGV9 TGTGCCTTGTGGGAGGAGATTCCTAATTATTATAAGAAACTCTTT CALWEEIPNYYKKLF
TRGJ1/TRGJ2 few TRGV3 TGTGCCACCTGGGACAGGCCCGGGGGTTATAAGAAACTCTTT CATWDRPGGYKKLF
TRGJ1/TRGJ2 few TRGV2 TGTGCCACCTGGGACGGGCTACAGAAACTCTTT CATWDGLQKLF
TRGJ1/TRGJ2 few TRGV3 TGTGCCACCTGGGACGGAAAGAAACTCTTT CATWDGKKLF
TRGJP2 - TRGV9 TGTGCCTTGTGGGACTTGGGGTGGATCAAGACGTTT CALWDLGWIKTF
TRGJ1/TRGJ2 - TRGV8 TGTGCCACCTGGGCCTTTGGGGATTTGGTTTATAAGAAACTCTTT CATWAFGDLVYKKLF
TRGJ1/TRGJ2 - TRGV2 TGTGCCACCTGGGACGGGCCCCCAAATTATAAGAAACTCTTT CATWDGPPNYKKLF
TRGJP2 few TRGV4 TGTGCCACCTGGGATGTACGCAGTAGTGATTGGATCAAGACGTTT CATWDVRSSDWIKTF
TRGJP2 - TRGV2 TGTGCCACCTGGGACGAACCTAGTGATTGGATCAAGACGTTT CATWDEPSDWIKTF
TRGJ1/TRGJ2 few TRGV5 TGTGCCACCTGGGACAGGCCCCTTCATCCCCATAAGAAACTCTTT CATWDRPLHPHKKLF
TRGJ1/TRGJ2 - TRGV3 TGTGCCACCTGGGACAGGCCGAGGGTTTACTATAAGAAACTCTTT CATWDRPRVYYKKLF
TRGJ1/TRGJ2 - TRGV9 TGTGCCTTGTGGGATAAACAATCACCCCGTTTGAAACTCTTT CALWDKQSPRLKLF
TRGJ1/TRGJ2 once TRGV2 TGTGCCACCTGGGACGGGCCATCCCGGCCCCGGAGGAATTATTATAAGAAACTCTTT CATWDGPSRPRRNYYKKLF
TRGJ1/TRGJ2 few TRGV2 TGTGCCACCTGGGACCGTCTGGAATATAAGAAACTCTTT CATWDRLEYKKLF
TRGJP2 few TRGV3 TGTGCCACCTGGGACAGGCCTAGGTTCCGGATCAAGACGTTT CATWDRPRFRIKTF
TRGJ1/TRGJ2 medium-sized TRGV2 TGTGCCACCTGGGACGGTAATTATTATAAGAAACTCTTT CATWDGNYYKKLF
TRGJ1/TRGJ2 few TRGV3 TGTGCCACCTGGGACAGACCCCGGAGGTATAAGAAACTCTTT CATWDRPRRYKKLF
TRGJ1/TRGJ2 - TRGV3 TGTGCCACCTGGGACAGGCCAGACCTTATAAAACTCTTT CATWDRPDLIKLF
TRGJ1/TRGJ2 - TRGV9 TGTGCCTTGTGGGCCCCTCTGAAAAAGAAACTCTTT CALWAPLKKKLF
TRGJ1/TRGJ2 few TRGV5 TGTGCCACCTGGGAACGGTATAAGAAACTCTTT CATWERYKKLF
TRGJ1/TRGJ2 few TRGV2 TGTGCCACCTGGTCCCCACTGGGGTATAAGAAACTCTTT CATWSPLGYKKLF
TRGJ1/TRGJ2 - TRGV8 TGTGCCACCTGGGATAAGACCTATTATAGGAAACTCTTT CATWDKTYYRKLF
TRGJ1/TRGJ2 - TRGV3 TGTGCCACCTGGGACAATAATTATAAGAAACTCTTT CATWDNNYKKLF
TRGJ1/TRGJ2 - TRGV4 TGTGCCTCGAAAGGGTCATATTATAAGAAACTCTTT CASKGSYYKKLF
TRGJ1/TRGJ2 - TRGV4 TGTGCCACCTGGGATTGTCCTTATAAGAAACTCTTT CATWDCPYKKLF
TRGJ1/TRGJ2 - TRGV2 TGTGCCACCTGGGACGGGCCGAGGTATTATAAGAAACTCTTT CATWDGPRYYKKLF
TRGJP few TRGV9 TGTGCCTTGTGGGAGGTGTACCCAAAAGAGTTGGGCAAAAAAATCAAGGTATTT CALWEVYPKELGKKIKVF
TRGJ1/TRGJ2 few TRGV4 TGTGCCACCTGGGATGGACCCTTTTATTATAAGAAACTCTTT CATWDGPFYYKKLF
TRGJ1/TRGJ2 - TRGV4 TGTGCCACCTGGGATGGCTATTATTATAAGAAACTCTTT CATWDGYYYKKLF
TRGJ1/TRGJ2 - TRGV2 TGTGCCACCTGGGACGGGACGAAAAATTATAAGAAACTCTTT CATWDGTKNYKKLF
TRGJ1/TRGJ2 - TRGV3 TGTGCCACCTGGGACCCGGCGAGTGGTGAGAAACTCTTT CATWDPASGEKLF
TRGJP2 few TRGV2 TGTGCCACCTGGGACGGGCCGGAACTGGGATGGATCAAGACGTTT CATWDGPELGWIKTF
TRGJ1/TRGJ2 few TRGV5 TGTGCCACCTGGGAGAAACATTATAAGAAACTCTTT CATWEKHYKKLF
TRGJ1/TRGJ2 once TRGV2 TGTGCCACCTGGGACTCCACCTCGAATTATTATAAGAAACTCTTT CATWDSTSNYYKKLF
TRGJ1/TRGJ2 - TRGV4 TGTGCCACCTGGGATAAGAATTATTATAAGAAACTCTTT CATWDKNYYKKLF
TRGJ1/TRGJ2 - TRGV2 TGTGCCACCTGGGACGGGAATAAGAAACTCTTT CATWDGNKKLF
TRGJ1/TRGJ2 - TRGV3 TGTGCCACCTGGGACAGGCCCGGGAAGAAACTCTTT CATWDRPGKKLF
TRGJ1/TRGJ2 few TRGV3 TGTGCCACCTGGGACAGGCGAGTTTATTATAAGAAACTCTTT CATWDRRVYYKKLF